The 5 T cell receptor beta chains below all came from one sample that was sequenced in a study of T cells after yellow fever vaccination. MiXCR, applied by TCRdb to the 5' RACE reads, yields one record per CDR3 protein. The sample lists approximately 300,000 distinct CDR3 sequences; roughly 13% were seen once. The sequenced sample was CD4+ T cells sorted from PBMCs, obtained 45 days after the yellow fever booster vaccination. The receptors here all came from a man aged 30 to 45 who received the YFV17D yellow fever vaccine.

This clonotype has just a few counts. The chain carries TRBV5-1 and TRBJ1-3; 8 nucleotides agree with TRBD1. V lost 3 bases to trimming and J lost 14 bases; unmatched junction nucleotides: 4. The CDR3 contains 11 residues. CDR1 SGHRS and CDR2 YFSETQ come from the germline V gene. The CDR3 sequence: CASSSDRDLYF. In nucleotides, the CDR3 is TGCGCCAGCAGCTCGGACAGGGATTTATATTTT.

The chain recombines TRBV7-2 with TRBJ2-5; no firm D call. The ends were cut back, 2 bases at V and 1 base at J, with 11 bases in the middle. The germline CDR1 and CDR2 sequences are SGHTA and FQGNSA. CDR3 length: 15 amino acids. For the CDR3, the DNA is TGTGCCAGCAGCTTAAGGGTGGCTTTCCAAGAGACCCAGTACTTC. It codes for CASSLRVAFQETQYF.

This clonotype was seen a handful of times. V gene TRBV7-8 combines with J gene TRBJ2-1; D call uncertain. CDR1 SGHVS and CDR2 FQNEAQ come from the germline V gene. V was cut by 7 bases and J by 5 bases, with 6 bases left in between. The CDR3 covers 11 residues. The CDR3 bases are TGTGCCAGCACCCTCGACAATGAGCAGTTCTTC. This encodes CASTLDNEQFF.

In its sample, this clonotype was seen a few times. The chain employs TRBV12-3 or TRBV12-4 and TRBJ1-5; D perhaps matches TRBD1 (5 bases). There are 13 residues in the CDR3. The V and J ends lost 5 bases and 12 bases respectively, with 17 bases between them. Here the CDR3 reads CASSPTGRPLQHF. CDR3 nucleotides: TGTGCCAGCAGTCCGACGGGACGCCCGCTCCAGCATTTT.

The gene calls are TRBV27 and TRBJ1-4; D unresolved. V was cut by 1 base and J by 5 bases, with 11 bases left in between. Germline V gene sequence: CDR1 MNHEY, CDR2 SMNVEV (reference sequence). The CDR3 consists of 15 residues. DNA of the CDR3: TGTGCCAGCAGTTTATTGGGGAATAACAATGAAAAACTGTTTTTT. Its translation is CASSLLGNNNEKLFF.